The sequence of this T cell receptor (beta chain) was determined in a study of tumor-infiltrating lymphocytes in primary liver carcinoma. The template, approximately 500 ng total RNA, yielded TCR beta cDNA made with a constant-region primer. Library construction for TCR beta comprised three nested multiplex PCR rounds performed with slightly modified ARM-PCR. Primers for the first two PCR rounds were TRBV1-TRBV30 forward primers and a C-beta reverse primer (about 9 cycles per round). TCRdb redid the calling of the multiplex PCR reads with MiXCR, one entry per CDR3 protein. The table lists roughly 190,000 distinct CDR3 sequences, approximately 80% of them singletons. Co-extraction of RNA and DNA was performed on about 19-32 mg of unsorted bulk tissue. Remarks on this clonotype: The junction differs from germline at one of its ends, possibly a read error.

Looked up from germline, CDR1 is LGHNA and CDR2 is YNFKEQ. The CDR3 covers 15 residues. The J gene is TRBJ2-5, the V gene TRBV4-2; unclear D gene. The sequence was obtained from a man in his forties or fifties with primary liver carcinoma and hepatitis B virus infection. Sample: tumor tissue from primary liver carcinoma. CDR3 sequence (DNA): TGTGCCAACAGCCAAGACCTGGGATCGGTGGAGATCCAGTACTTC. It yields the protein CANSQDLGSVEIQYF.